This entry concerns a single T cell receptor (beta chain). As yet, its antigen is unknown. The time point here: inflamed ileum from the surgical specimen. Adults with ileal or ileocolonic Crohn's disease and an indication for resection were eligible. The assay was immunoSEQ multiplex PCR, and TCRdb's table has in-frame clones only and misses some. Counted here are 650 to 800 clones, 95% to 98% occurring once; the ten biggest clones make up approximately 2.2%. This sample is drawn from a study of T cell repertoires in ileal Crohn's disease. Study-wide context: About half received postoperative treatment, about ten with thiopurines and 15 to 20 anti-TNF. M0 samples are biopsies from inflamed ileum in the resection specimen. General observations from the study: Endoscopic recurrence occurred in every patient whose clonality exceeded 26.8%.

This TCR derives from an adult with Crohn's disease. Input material: ileal tissue.

The CDR3 loop reads CASSLVYWGRDQPQHF. CDR3 coding DNA: TGTGCCAGCAGTTTAGTCTACTGGGGTCGAGATCAGCCCCAGCATTTT. The chain joins TRBV27 to TRBJ1-5; D is ambiguous. CDR3 length: 16 amino acids. V was trimmed by 2 bases and J by 5 bases, leaving 16 bases between them. From germline, CDR1 is MNHEY and CDR2 SMNVEV (reference sequence).